This T cell receptor beta chain was captured by sequencing in a study of CD8+CD57+ T cells in acquired aplastic anemia. Study-wide context: Yields of DNA that came from sorted CD4+ and CD8+ cells averaged approximately 3.5 ug. Study-level points and caveats: Between patients and controls, CD8+ Simpson's diversity did not vary significantly.

Genomic DNA acted as the template from which TCR beta VDJ combination and CDR3 sequence profiling were carried out. One entry per CDR3 protein results from TCRdb running MiXCR on the reads. The sample shows a few hundred thousand distinct CDR3 sequences, almost 35% of them seen only once. In regard to this clonotype: The target antigen is unknown.

Germline V CDR1 and CDR2: SGHDT, YYEEEE. Trimming removed 0 bases from V and 2 bases from J, with 15 bases in between. This CDR3 contains 17 residues. Sample: sorted CD4+, CD8+, or CD8+CD57+ T cells (not recorded which) from PBMCs. The receptor's source is a human donor in good health, serving as a control. V and J are TRBV5-6 and TRBJ1-5, with D unresolved. The CDR3 DNA follows: TGTGCCAGCAGCTTGGCCAAGGAGGCAAGGGGCAATCAGCCCCAGCATTTT. As protein: CASSLAKEARGNQPQHF.